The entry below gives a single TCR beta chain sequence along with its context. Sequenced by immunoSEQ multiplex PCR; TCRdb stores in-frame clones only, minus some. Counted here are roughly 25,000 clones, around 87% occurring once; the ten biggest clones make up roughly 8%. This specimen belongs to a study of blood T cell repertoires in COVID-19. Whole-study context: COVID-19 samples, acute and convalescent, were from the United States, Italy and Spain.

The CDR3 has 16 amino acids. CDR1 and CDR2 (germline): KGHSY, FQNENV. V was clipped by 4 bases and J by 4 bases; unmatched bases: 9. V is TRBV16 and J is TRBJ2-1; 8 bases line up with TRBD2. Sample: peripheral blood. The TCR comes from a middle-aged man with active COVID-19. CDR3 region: CASSLYSGMVYNEQFF. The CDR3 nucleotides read TGTGCCAGCAGCCTCTATAGCGGGATGGTTTACAATGAGCAGTTCTTC.